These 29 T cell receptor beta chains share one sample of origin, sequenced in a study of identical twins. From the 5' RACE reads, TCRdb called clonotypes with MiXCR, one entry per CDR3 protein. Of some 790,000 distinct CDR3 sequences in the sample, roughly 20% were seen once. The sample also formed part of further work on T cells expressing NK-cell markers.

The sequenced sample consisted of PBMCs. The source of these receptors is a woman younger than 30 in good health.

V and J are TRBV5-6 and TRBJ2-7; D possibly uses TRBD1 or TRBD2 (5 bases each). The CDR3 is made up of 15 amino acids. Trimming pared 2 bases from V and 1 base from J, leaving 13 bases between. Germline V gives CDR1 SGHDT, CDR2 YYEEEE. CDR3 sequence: CASSLPGRWSYEQYF. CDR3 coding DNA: TGTGCCAGCAGCTTACCGGGACGGTGGTCCTACGAGCAGTACTTC.

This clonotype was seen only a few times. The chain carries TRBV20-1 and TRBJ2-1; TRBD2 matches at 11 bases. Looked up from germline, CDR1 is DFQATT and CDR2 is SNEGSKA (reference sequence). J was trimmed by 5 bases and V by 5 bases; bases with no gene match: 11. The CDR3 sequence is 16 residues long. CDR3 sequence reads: CSAQLTSGSINNEQFF. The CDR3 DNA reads TGCAGTGCTCAGCTCACTAGCGGGAGTATCAACAATGAGCAGTTCTTC.

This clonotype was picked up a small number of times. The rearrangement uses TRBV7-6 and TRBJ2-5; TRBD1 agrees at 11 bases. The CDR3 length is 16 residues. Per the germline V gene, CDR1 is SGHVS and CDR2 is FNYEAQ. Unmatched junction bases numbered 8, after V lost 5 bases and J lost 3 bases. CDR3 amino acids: CASSRWRGQGEETQYF. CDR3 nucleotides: TGTGCCAGCAGCCGCTGGAGGGGACAGGGGGAAGAGACCCAGTACTTC.

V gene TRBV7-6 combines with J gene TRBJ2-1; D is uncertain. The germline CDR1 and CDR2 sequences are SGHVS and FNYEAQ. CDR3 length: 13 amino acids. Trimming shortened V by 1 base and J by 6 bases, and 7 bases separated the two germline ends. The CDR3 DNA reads TGTGCCAGCAGCTTAGACGTATTCAATGAGCAGTTCTTC. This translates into CASSLDVFNEQFF.

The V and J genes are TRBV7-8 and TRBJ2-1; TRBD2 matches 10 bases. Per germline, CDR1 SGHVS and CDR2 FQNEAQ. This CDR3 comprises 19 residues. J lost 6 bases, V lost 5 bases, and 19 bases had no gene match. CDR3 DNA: TGTGCCAGCAGCCGATTTCTGGTTCCGGCGACTAGCGGGTCCAATGAGCAGTTCTTC. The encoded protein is CASSRFLVPATSGSNEQFF.

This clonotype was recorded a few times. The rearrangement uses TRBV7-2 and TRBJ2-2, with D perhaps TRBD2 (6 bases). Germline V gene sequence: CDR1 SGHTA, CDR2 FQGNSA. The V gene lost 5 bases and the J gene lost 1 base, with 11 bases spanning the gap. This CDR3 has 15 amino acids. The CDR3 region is CASSPGVLNTGELFF. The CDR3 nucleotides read TGTGCCAGCAGCCCGGGAGTTCTGAACACCGGGGAGCTGTTTTTT.

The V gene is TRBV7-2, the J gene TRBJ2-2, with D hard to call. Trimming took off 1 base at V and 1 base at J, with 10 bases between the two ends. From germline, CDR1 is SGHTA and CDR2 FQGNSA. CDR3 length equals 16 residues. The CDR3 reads CASSLVWLGNTGELFF. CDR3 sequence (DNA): TGTGCCAGCAGCTTAGTTTGGTTAGGGAACACCGGGGAGCTGTTTTTT.

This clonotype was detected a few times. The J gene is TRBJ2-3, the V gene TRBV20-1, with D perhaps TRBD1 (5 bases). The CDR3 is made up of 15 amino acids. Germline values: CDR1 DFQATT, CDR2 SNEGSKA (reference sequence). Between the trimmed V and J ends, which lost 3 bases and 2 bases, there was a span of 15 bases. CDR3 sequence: CSASAPQGPTDTQYF. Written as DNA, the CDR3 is TGCAGTGCTAGCGCCCCCCAGGGTCCCACAGATACGCAGTATTTT.

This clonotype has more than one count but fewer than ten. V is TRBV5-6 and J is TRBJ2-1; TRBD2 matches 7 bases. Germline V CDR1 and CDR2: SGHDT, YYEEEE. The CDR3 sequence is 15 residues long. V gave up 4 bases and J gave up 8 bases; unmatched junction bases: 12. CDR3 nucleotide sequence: TGTGCCAGCAGCCTTGGACTCAGGAGCGGGGATGAGCAGTTCTTC. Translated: CASSLGLRSGDEQFF.

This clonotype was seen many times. The CDR3 sequence: CAIRGYTGGASNTEAFF. The CDR3 nucleotides are TGTGCCATCAGGGGATACACAGGGGGCGCGTCGAACACTGAAGCTTTCTTT. The chain uses TRBV10-3 and TRBJ1-1; TRBD1 agrees at 9 bases. The CDR3 sequence is 17 residues long. In germline, CDR1 is ENHRY, CDR2 SYGVKD. V gave up 6 bases and J gave up 1 base; unmatched junction bases: 12.

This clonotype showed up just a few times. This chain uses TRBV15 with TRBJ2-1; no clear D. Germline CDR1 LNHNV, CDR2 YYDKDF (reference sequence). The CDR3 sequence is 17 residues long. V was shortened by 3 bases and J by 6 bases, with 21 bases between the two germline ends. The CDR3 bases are TGTGCCACCAGCAGGGGGTTGGACGGGTGGTATGTCAATGAGCAGTTCTTC. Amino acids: CATSRGLDGWYVNEQFF.

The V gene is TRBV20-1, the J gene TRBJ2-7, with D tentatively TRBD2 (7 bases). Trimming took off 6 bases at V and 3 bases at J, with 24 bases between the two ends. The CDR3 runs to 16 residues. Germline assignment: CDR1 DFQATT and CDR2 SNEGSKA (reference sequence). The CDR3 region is CSAHRGGENPNYEQYF. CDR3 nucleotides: TGCAGTGCCCACAGAGGGGGGGAGAACCCTAACTACGAGCAGTACTTC.

For the CDR3, the DNA is TGTGCCAGCAGTCCTCGGGACAGGGGGCCCGCCTACGAGCAGTACTTC. This sequence encodes CASSPRDRGPAYEQYF. The V call is TRBV6-1, the J call TRBJ2-7, with TRBD1 matching over 12 bases. With 5 bases clipped from V and 2 bases from J, the junction kept 7 bases outside the gene matches. The germline V gene has CDR1 MNHNS and CDR2 SASEGT. This CDR3 comprises 16 residues.

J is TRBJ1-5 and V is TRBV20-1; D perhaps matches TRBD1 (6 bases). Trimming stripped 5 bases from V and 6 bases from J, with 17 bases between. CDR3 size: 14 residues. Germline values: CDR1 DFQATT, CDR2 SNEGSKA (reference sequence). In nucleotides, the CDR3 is TGCAGTGCTGGGGGGGCGACAGGCGGTCAGCCCCAGCATTTT. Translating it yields CSAGGATGGQPQHF.

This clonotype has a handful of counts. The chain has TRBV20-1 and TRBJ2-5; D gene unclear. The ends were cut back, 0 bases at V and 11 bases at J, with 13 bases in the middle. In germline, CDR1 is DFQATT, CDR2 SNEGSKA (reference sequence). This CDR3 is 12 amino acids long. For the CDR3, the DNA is TGCAGTGCTAGAGATGTCAGATTGGGTCAGTACTTC. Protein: CSARDVRLGQYF.

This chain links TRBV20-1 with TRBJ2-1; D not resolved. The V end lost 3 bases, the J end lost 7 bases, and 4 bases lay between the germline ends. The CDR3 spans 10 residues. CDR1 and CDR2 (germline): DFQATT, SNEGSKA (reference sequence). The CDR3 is CSASWNEQFF. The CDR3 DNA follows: TGCAGTGCTAGTTGGAATGAGCAGTTCTTC.

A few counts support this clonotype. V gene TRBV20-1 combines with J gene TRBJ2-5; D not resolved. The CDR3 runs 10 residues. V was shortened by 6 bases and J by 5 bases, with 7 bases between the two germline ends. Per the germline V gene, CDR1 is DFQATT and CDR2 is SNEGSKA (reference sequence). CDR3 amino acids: CSADWETQYF. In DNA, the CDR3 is TGCAGTGCCGATTGGGAGACCCAGTACTTC.

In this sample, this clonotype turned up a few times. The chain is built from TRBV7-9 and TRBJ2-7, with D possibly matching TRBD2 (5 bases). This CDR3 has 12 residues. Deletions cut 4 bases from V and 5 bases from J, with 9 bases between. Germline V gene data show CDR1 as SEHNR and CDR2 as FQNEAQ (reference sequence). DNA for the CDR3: TGTGCCAGCAGCTCGGACGGGAACGAGCAGTACTTC. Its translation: CASSSDGNEQYF.

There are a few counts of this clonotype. The CDR3 bases are TGTGCCAGCAGTTACGTGGACAGAGTGAAAGGCTACACCTTC. It codes for CASSYVDRVKGYTF. This chain uses TRBV6-2 or TRBV6-3 with TRBJ1-2; a weak D match, TRBD1 (6 bases). CDR1 MNHEY and CDR2 SVGEGT come from the germline V gene. Trimming pared 2 bases from V and 8 bases from J, leaving 15 bases between. The CDR3 consists of 14 residues.

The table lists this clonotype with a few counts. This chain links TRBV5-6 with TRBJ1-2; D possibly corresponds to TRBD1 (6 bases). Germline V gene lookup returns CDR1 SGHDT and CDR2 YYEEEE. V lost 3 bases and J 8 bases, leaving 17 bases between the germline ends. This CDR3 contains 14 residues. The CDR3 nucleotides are TGTGCCAGCAGCTCCGACCCGACAGGAACCGGCTACACCTTC. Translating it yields CASSSDPTGTGYTF.

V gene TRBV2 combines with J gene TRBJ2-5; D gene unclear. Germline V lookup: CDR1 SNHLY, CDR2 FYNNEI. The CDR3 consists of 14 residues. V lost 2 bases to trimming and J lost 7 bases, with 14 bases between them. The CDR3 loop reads CASSEFRNTPTQYF. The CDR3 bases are TGTGCCAGCAGTGAATTTCGGAACACACCGACCCAGTACTTC.

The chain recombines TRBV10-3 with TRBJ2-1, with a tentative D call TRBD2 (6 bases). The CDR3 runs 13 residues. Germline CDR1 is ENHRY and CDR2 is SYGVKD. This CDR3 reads CASAGLTYNEQFF. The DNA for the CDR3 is TGTGCGTCGGCGGGACTTACTTACAATGAGCAGTTCTTC.

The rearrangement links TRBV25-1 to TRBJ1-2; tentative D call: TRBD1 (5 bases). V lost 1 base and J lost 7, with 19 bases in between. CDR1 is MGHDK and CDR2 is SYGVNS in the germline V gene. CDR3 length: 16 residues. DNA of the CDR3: TGTGCCAGCAGTGAATTTGGGACCAAAGGCCAGGGTGGCTACACCTTC. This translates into CASSEFGTKGQGGYTF.

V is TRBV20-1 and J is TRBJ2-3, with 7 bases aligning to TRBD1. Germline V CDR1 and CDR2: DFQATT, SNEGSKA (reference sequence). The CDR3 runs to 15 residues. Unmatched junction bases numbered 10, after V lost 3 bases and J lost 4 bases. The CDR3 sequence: CSARGYRGVADTQYF. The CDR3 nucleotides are TGCAGTGCTAGGGGATACAGGGGCGTCGCAGATACGCAGTATTTT.

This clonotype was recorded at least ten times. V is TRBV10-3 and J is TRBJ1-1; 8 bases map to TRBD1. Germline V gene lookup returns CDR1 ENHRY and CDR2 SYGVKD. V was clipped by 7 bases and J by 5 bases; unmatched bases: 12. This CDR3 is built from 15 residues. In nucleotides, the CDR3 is TGTGCCATCACCCCTGCCGGACAGGGACGGACTGAAGCTTTCTTT. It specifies CAITPAGQGRTEAFF.

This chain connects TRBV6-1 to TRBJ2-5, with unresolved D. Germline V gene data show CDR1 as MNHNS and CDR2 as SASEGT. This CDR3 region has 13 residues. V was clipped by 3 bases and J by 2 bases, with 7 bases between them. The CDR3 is CASSEVQQETQYF. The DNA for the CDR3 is TGTGCCAGCAGTGAGGTCCAGCAAGAGACCCAGTACTTC.

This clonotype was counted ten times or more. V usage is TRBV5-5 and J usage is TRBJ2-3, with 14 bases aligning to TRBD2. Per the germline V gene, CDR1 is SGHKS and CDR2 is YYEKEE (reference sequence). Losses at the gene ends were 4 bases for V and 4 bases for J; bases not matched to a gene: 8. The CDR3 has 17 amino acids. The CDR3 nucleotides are TGTGCCAGCAGCCGACTAGCGGGGGGGCCGAGCGCAGATACGCAGTATTTT. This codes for CASSRLAGGPSADTQYF.

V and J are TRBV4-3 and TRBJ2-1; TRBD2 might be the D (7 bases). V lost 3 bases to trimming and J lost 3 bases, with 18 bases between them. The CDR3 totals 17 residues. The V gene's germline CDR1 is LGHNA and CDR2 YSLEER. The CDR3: CASSQRWGGGRYNEQFF. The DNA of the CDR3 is TGCGCCAGCAGCCAGCGATGGGGCGGGGGCCGCTACAATGAGCAGTTCTTC.

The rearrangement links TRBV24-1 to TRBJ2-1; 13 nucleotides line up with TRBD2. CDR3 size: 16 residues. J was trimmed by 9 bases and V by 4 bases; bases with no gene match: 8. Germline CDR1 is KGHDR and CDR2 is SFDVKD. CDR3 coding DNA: TGTGCCACCAGTGACCGCGGGACTAGCGGGGTAACTGAGCAGTTCTTC. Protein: CATSDRGTSGVTEQFF.